These 19 T cell receptor beta chains were all obtained from the same sample, sequenced in a study of CD8+ T cells in alopecia areata. Extraction and reverse transcription of RNA yielded cDNA as the sequencing template. Some clones are missing from TCRdb's copy, which holds only in-frame ones; the method was immunoSEQ multiplex PCR. The data show about 270,000 clones, with none appearing a single time. Cutaneous lymph nodes were pooled and cells sorted by CD4, CD8alpha, NKG2D, NKG2ACE and more. Sequenced material: CD4+ T cells sorted from a lymph node. The receptors were gathered from a C3H/HeJ mouse with alopecia areata. MHC haplotype here: H2-k.

A word on this clone: Genes here carry mouse names. The read is 4 residues too short to cover the CDR3 end, so that end is filled in from the germline J gene. The V and J genes are TRBV13-2 and TRBJ2-1; 12 bases agree with TRBD2. Trimming removed 5 bases from V and 6 bases from J; junction bases left unmatched: 3. Germline V lookup: CDR1 NNHNN, CDR2 SYGAGS (reference sequence). This CDR3 is 14 amino acids long. The CDR3 region is CASGTGGARAEQFF. Incomplete CDR3 DNA: TGTGCCAGCGGGACTGGGGGGGCGCGTGCT.

Concerning this clone: The germline and genes are mouse ones. Incomplete CDR3 DNA: TGTGCCAGCGGTCCGCCGGGACAGGGAGAT. It yields the protein CASGPPGQGD. The full CDR3 protein reads CASGPPGQGDEQYF. The V call is TRBV13-2, the J call TRBJ2-7; 9 bases align to TRBD1. The read gets to within 4 residues of the CDR3 end, and the germline J gene fills in the rest. CDR3 length: 14 residues. Germline assignment: CDR1 NNHNN and CDR2 SYGAGS (reference sequence).

In this sample, this clone turned up a few times. Here the gene names and germline are mouse. The read stops 4 residues short of the end of the CDR3; the missing end is completed from the germline J gene. In the same sample, other DNA sequences code for this CDR3. The rearrangement links TRBV19 to TRBJ2-3; 7 bases map to TRBD2. Germline CDR1 FNHDT, CDR2 SITEND (reference sequence). The CDR3 consists of 14 residues. V shed 4 bases, J shed 1 base, and the junction held 3 bases outside the gene matches. The CDR3 here is CASSLGGGAETLYF. CDR3 bases read: TGTGCCAGCAGTTTGGGGGGTGGTGCAGAA.

This clone occurred a few times. The gene names given are mouse names. The read ends 4 residues before the CDR3 terminus; that terminus is restored from the germline J gene. The chain has TRBV19 and TRBJ1-2; D is possibly TRBD1 (6 bases). Germline lookup yields CDR1 FNHDT and CDR2 SITEND (reference sequence). CDR3 size: 14 residues. V lost 3 bases to trimming and J lost 1 base, with 10 bases between them. CDR3 bases read: TGTGCCAGCAGTACAGCGACAGGAAACTCC. Translating gives CASSTATGNS. The whole CDR3 sequence reads CASSTATGNSDYTF.

This clone was found a few times. Genes and germline are mouse. The sequence runs out 4 residues before the end of the CDR3; the remainder is reconstructed from the germline J gene. Other DNA sequences of this sample code for an identical CDR3. This chain uses TRBV14 with TRBJ2-3; perhaps TRBD2 as D (5 bases). This CDR3 comprises 14 residues. Germline V gives CDR1 SGHDT, CDR2 FRDEAV. Trimming cost V 5 bases and J 0 bases, with 10 bases left between them. The CDR3 spells CASSPTASAETLYF. Partial CDR3 DNA: TGTGCCAGCAGCCCGACTGCTAGTGCAGAA.

This clone was counted between two and nine times. Mouse germline and gene names are used. The read halts 4 residues ahead of the CDR3 end, with the missing end drawn from the germline J gene. This chain connects TRBV13-2 to TRBJ2-1, with 7 bases fitting TRBD1. Germline V gene sequence: CDR1 NNHNN, CDR2 SYGAGS (reference sequence). The CDR3 loop spans 14 amino acids. J was trimmed by 1 base and V by 4 bases; bases with no gene match: 2. The CDR3 DNA, read in part, is TGTGCCAGCGGTCCGACAGGGAACTATGCT. Translation gives CASGPTGNYA. The whole CDR3 protein reads CASGPTGNYAEQFF.

This clone was recorded a few times. Gene names and germline match the mouse. The read finishes 4 residues shy of the CDR3 end, and the germline J gene is used to complete it. This CDR3 is also generated by other DNA sequences in the sample. The chain links TRBV13-1 to TRBJ2-2; 10 bases align to TRBD1. Trimming removed 0 bases from V and 2 bases from J; junction bases left unmatched: 1. The germline V gene has CDR1 NSHNY and CDR2 SYGAGN. The CDR3 loop spans 16 amino acids. CDR3 DNA (partial): TGTGCCAGCAGTGATGGACAGGGGGCGAACACCGGG. This gives the protein CASSDGQGANTG. The full-length CDR3 reads as CASSDGQGANTGQLYF.

This clone was picked up a small number of times. Gene names follow the mouse nomenclature. The read halts 4 residues ahead of the CDR3 end, with the missing end drawn from the germline J gene. This chain connects TRBV5 to TRBJ2-3; 9 positions match TRBD2. Germline values: CDR1 LGHNA, CDR2 YNLKQL (reference sequence). This CDR3 spans 17 amino acids. V gave up 1 base and J gave up 3 bases; unmatched junction bases: 8. This CDR3 is CASSQVLGGVHAETLYF. CDR3 DNA, as far as it was read: TGTGCCAGCAGCCAAGTCCTGGGGGGGGTCCACGCAGAA.

This clone showed up many times. Genes here carry mouse names. The read ends 4 residues early relative to the CDR3; the germline J gene fills the gap. This chain connects TRBV13-3 to TRBJ2-2; 9 bases line up with TRBD2. V lost 6 bases to trimming and J lost 1 base; unmatched junction nucleotides: 4. The CDR3 totals 15 residues. The V gene's germline CDR1 is NNHDY and CDR2 SYVADS. The CDR3 bases that were read are TGTGCCAGCAACTGGGGGGATTTAAACACCGGG. Residues: CASNWGDLNTG. The entire CDR3 protein is CASNWGDLNTGQLYF. The full variable domain, completed using reference TRBV13-3 and TRBJ2-2, is EAAVTQSPRSKVAVTGGKVTLSCHQTNNHDYMYWYRQDTGHGLRLIHYSYVADSTEKGDIPDGYKASRPSQENFSLILELASLSQTAVYFCASNWGDLNTGQLYFGEGSKLTVL.

This clone was counted only a few times. Germline and genes: mouse. Sequencing ends 4 residues short of the CDR3 end; the germline J gene provides the rest. The rearrangement links TRBV13-1 to TRBJ2-7; 9 bases are shared with TRBD1. Per germline, CDR1 NSHNY and CDR2 SYGAGN. V trimming: 5 bases; J trimming: 1 base; junction bases outside the gene matches: 7. The CDR3 is made up of 15 amino acids. This CDR3 is CASRVPGTGSYEQYF. CDR3 DNA, as far as it was read: TGTGCCAGCAGGGTCCCCGGGACAGGGTCCTAT.

This clone was counted between two and nine times. The gene names given are mouse names. The CDR3 extends 4 residues past the end of the read, so its final part is completed from the germline J gene. The chain joins TRBV19 to TRBJ1-1, with a tentative D call TRBD1 (5 bases). The germline gives CDR1 FNHDT, CDR2 SITEND (reference sequence). Trimming removed 4 bases at V and 1 base at J, with 11 bases between. The CDR3 contains 14 residues. CDR3 protein: CASSAMTANTEVFF. The sequenced part of the CDR3 DNA is TGTGCCAGCAGTGCCATGACAGCGAACACA.

In this sample, this clone turned up a few times. The genes and germline here are from mouse. The read terminates 3 residues ahead of where the CDR3 ends, so the germline J gene completes it. The chain couples TRBV31 to TRBJ1-6; 11 bases are a match to TRBD1. TRBJ1-6 is an ORF, with its function uncertain. The length of the CDR3 is 15 residues. Germline values: CDR1 GKSSPN, CDR2 SITVG. J gave up 7 bases and V 2 bases, and 4 bases lay outside the gene matches. The sequenced part of the CDR3 DNA is TGTGCCTGGAGTGGGACAGGGGGGGGGAATTCGCCC. Residues: CAWSGTGGGNSP. In full, the CDR3 is CAWSGTGGGNSPLYF.

This clone was seen a handful of times. Gene names and germline match the mouse. From the germline J gene comes the end of the CDR3, since the read stops 3 residues before it. The V call is TRBV13-2, the J call TRBJ1-6; 7 nucleotides match TRBD1. TRBJ1-6 is marked as an open reading frame, function uncertain. The trim removed 4 bases at V and 0 bases at J, leaving 1 base unmatched. The CDR3 has 15 amino acids. CDR1 and CDR2 (germline): NNHNN, SYGAGS (reference sequence). CDR3 sequence: CASGRDSSYNSPLYF. CDR3 bases read: TGTGCCAGCGGTCGGGACAGTTCCTATAATTCGCCC.

Comments on this clone: Gene names are mouse gene names. With the read ending 4 residues before the CDR3 end, the germline J gene is used to fill in that end. The rearrangement links TRBV1 to TRBJ2-3, with 9 positions matching TRBD2. V lost 1 base, J lost 2 bases, and 4 bases stayed unmatched. Per germline, CDR1 NSQYPW and CDR2 LRSPGD (reference sequence). This CDR3 has 16 residues. CDR3 bases read: TGCACCTGCAGTGCAGTCTGGGGGGGATTTGCAGAA. Translation: CTCSAVWGGFAE. The entire CDR3 protein reads CTCSAVWGGFAETLYF.

The table lists this clone with many counts. Gene names follow the mouse nomenclature. The sample holds other DNA sequences that translate to the same CDR3. CDR3 region: CASSRDIYAEQFF. The CDR3 DNA, read in part, is TGTGCCAGCAGCCGGGACATCTATGCT. The chain has TRBV13-1 and TRBJ2-1; D is possibly TRBD1 (6 bases). The read ends 4 residues early relative to the CDR3; the germline J gene fills the gap. V was pared by 5 bases and J by 3 bases, with 9 bases between. Looked up from germline, CDR1 is NSHNY and CDR2 is SYGAGN. This CDR3 has 13 residues.

This clone was observed a few times. The gene symbols are mouse symbols. The CDR3 goes on 4 residues after the read ends, and that part is filled in from the germline J gene. This chain uses TRBV13-2 with TRBJ2-2, with D hard to call. The V gene's germline CDR1 is NNHNN and CDR2 SYGAGS (reference sequence). V shed 1 base and J shed 6 bases, with 7 bases lying between them. This CDR3 has 13 residues. CDR3 region: CASGDRSAGQLYF. The DNA read from the CDR3 is TGTGCCAGCGGTGATAGGTCCGCCGGG.

In regard to this clone: Gene names and germline refer to mouse. The CDR3 spells CASSTSYEQYF. The CDR3 bases that were read are TGTGCCAGCAGTACCAGTTAT. The chain is built from TRBV13-1 and TRBJ2-7; no reliable D call. Coverage ceases 4 residues before the CDR3 finishes, and the germline J gene fills in the end. CDR3 length: 11 residues. Germline V gene lookup returns CDR1 NSHNY and CDR2 SYGAGN.

Points on this clone: Mouse gene names apply. The read ends 4 residues shy of where the CDR3 ends; the end is completed using the germline J gene. Other DNA sequences within the sample encode an identical CDR3. This chain joins TRBV5 and TRBJ2-3; D is tentatively TRBD1 or TRBD2 (5 bases each). The germline V and J ends were trimmed by 1 base and 1 base, with 6 bases remaining between them. The CDR3 is 14 residues long. In germline, CDR1 is LGHNA, CDR2 YNLKQL (reference sequence). The CDR3 DNA, read in part, is TGTGCCAGCAGCCAAGGGGGCCGTGCAGAA. The encoded protein is CASSQGGRAE. The whole CDR3 protein reads CASSQGGRAETLYF.

This clone appeared a few times. Gene names denote mouse genes. The read is 4 residues too short to cover the CDR3 end, so that end is filled in from the germline J gene. In the same sample, other DNA sequences code for this CDR3. This rearrangement joins TRBV1 to TRBJ2-3, with TRBD2 matching 10 bases. CDR1 NSQYPW and CDR2 LRSPGD come from the germline V gene (reference sequence). Trimming removed 1 base from V and 3 bases from J; junction bases left unmatched: 1. The CDR3 is 15 amino acids. The CDR3 here is CTCSAVWGGAETLYF. Partial CDR3 DNA: TGCACCTGCAGTGCAGTCTGGGGGGGCGCAGAA.